Listed below are T cell receptor beta chains from one sample, sequenced in a study of response to subunit inactivated influenza vaccine. TCRdb re-called the RT-PCR reads through MiXCR, storing one row per CDR3 protein. The sample shows roughly 500,000 distinct CDR3 sequences, approximately 22% of them seen only once. This sample also appeared in a second study, on T cells expressing NK-cell markers.

The sample here was CD4+ T cells sorted from PBMCs, taken 11 to 12 days after vaccination. The receptors derive from a man aged 50 or older who received an inactivated influenza vaccine. CDR3s include the opening cysteine and the closing phenylalanine or tryptophan. D genes are given only for firm matches. Some rows mark clone size as missing; the rest say once, few, many or name a class of expanded clone.

TRBV30	TRBD1	TRBJ2-7	-	TGTGCCTGGAGACTGAGGGGGACAGGGTCCTACGAGCAGTACTTC	CAWRLRGTGSYEQYF
TRBV12-3/TRBV12-4	TRBD2	TRBJ2-7	few	TGTGCCAGCAGGGGGGTAGGGAGGGCCCTCTCCTACGAGCAGTACTTC	CASRGVGRALSYEQYF
TRBV20-1	-	TRBJ1-6	-	TGCAGTGCTAGAGATGGGTTAGGGGCTAACTATAATTCACCCCTCCACTTT	CSARDGLGANYNSPLHF
TRBV3-1	TRBD2	TRBJ2-5	-	TGTGCCAGCAGCCCGGGACTAGCGGGACGCCAAGAGACCCAGTACTTC	CASSPGLAGRQETQYF
TRBV29-1	TRBD1	TRBJ2-7	few	TGCAGCGCGGGGGCAGGGGGCGGCGAGCAGTACTTC	CSAGAGGGEQYF
TRBV28	-	TRBJ2-7	few	TGTGCCAGCAGTAATAGCGGAGGGCCCGAGTACGAGCAGTACTTC	CASSNSGGPEYEQYF
TRBV3-1	-	TRBJ1-6	-	TGTGCCAGTAACCCGGGACACCGCAATTCACCCCTCCACTTT	CASNPGHRNSPLHF
TRBV12-3/TRBV12-4	-	TRBJ2-1	-	TGTGCCAGTCAGGAGGACGGAAGCTCCTACAATGAGCAGTTCTTC	CASQEDGSSYNEQFF
TRBV2	TRBD1	TRBJ2-5	-	TGTGCCAGCAGTGCTCGACAGGGGGGAGAGACCCAGTACTTC	CASSARQGGETQYF
TRBV6-5	-	TRBJ1-4	-	TGTGCCAGCAGTTACTCGTACGGTATTAATGAAAAACTGTTTTTT	CASSYSYGINEKLFF
TRBV27	-	TRBJ2-3	-	TGTGCCAGCAGTTTTTCTCGGACAGACCTCACTTATACGCAGTATTTT	CASSFSRTDLTYTQYF
TRBV6-2/TRBV6-3	-	TRBJ1-5	-	TGTGCCAGCAAGGGTGGCGGGCCCAATCAGCCCCAGCATTTT	CASKGGGPNQPQHF
TRBV5-5	-	TRBJ2-7	once	TGTGCCAGCAGCTTGGGTGTGGGAGGAGGCTACGAGCAGTACTTC	CASSLGVGGGYEQYF
TRBV6-2/TRBV6-3	-	TRBJ2-1	-	TGTGCCAGCTCGGACAGCCGGGAGCAGTTCTTC	CASSDSREQFF
TRBV18	TRBD1	TRBJ2-2	-	TGTGCCAGCTCACCTGCCGGGACAGGGTTCCGAGCCGGGGAGCTGTTTTTT	CASSPAGTGFRAGELFF
TRBV12-3/TRBV12-4	-	TRBJ1-1	-	TGTGCCAGCAGTCGGATACAGAGGAACACTGAAGCTTTCTTT	CASSRIQRNTEAFF
TRBV5-1	TRBD1	TRBJ2-7	few	TGCGCCAGCAGCCCCTTTGGGACAGGGGGCGACGAGCAGTACTTC	CASSPFGTGGDEQYF
TRBV27	-	TRBJ2-5	-	TGTGCCAGCAGTTCGGTTCAGGGACGACACCAGTACTTC	CASSSVQGRHQYF
TRBV5-4	TRBD1	TRBJ2-7	-	TGTGCCAGCAGTCTGCCGGGACAGGGAGTGTACGAGCAGTACTTC	CASSLPGQGVYEQYF
TRBV4-3	-	TRBJ2-3	-	TGCGCCAGCAGCCAGGGGGCAACGGCAGATACGCAGTATTTT	CASSQGATADTQYF
TRBV20-1	TRBD2	TRBJ2-1	-	TGCAGCTTCGAGCGGGAGGCCTACAATGAGCAGTTCTTC	CSFEREAYNEQFF
TRBV3-1	-	TRBJ2-5	few	TGTGCCAGCAGCCTACCCGGGGTAGGGAAAGAGACCCAGTACTTC	CASSLPGVGKETQYF
TRBV20-1	-	TRBJ2-1	few	TGCAGTGCTAGAGAACGGGGGAGCTCCTACAATGAGCAGTTCTTC	CSARERGSSYNEQFF
TRBV7-6	-	TRBJ1-3	few	TGTGCCAGCAGTTATCAGAACTCTGGAAACACCATATATTTT	CASSYQNSGNTIYF
TRBV2	TRBD2	TRBJ2-7	-	TGTGCCAGCAGTGAAGCACTAGCGGGGTCCTACGAGCAGTACTTC	CASSEALAGSYEQYF
TRBV6-2/TRBV6-3	-	TRBJ2-7	-	TGTGCCAGCAGTTACTCACGGACTCTGGGTCGATACGAGCAGTACTTC	CASSYSRTLGRYEQYF
TRBV15	-	TRBJ2-1	-	TGTGCCACCAGCAGAGACGGGTTATACAACAATGAGCAGTTCTTC	CATSRDGLYNNEQFF